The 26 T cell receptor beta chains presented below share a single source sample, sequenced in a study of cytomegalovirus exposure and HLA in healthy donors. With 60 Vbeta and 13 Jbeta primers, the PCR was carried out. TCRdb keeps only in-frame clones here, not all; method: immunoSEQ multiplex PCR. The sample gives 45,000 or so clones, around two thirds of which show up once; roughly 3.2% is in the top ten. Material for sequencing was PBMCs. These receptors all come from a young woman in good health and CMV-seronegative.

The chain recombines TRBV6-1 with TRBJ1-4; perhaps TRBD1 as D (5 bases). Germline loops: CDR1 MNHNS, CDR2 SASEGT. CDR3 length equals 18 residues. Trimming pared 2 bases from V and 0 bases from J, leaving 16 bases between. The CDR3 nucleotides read TGTGCCAGCAGTGAACGGGGACTGGGACCCGCAACTAATGAAAAACTGTTTTTT. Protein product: CASSERGLGPATNEKLFF.

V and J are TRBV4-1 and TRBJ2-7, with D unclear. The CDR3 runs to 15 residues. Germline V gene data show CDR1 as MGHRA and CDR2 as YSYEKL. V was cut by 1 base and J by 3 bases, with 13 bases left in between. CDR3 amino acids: CASSQGASPGYEQYF. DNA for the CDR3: TGCGCCAGCAGCCAAGGTGCCAGTCCGGGCTACGAGCAGTACTTC.

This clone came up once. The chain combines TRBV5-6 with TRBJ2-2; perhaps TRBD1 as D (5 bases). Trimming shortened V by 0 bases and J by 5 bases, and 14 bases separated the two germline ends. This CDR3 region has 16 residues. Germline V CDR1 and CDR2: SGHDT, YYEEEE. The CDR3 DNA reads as TGTGCCAGCAGCTTGGACAGGCTCCGTGGTACCGGGGAGCTGTTTTTT. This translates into CASSLDRLRGTGELFF.

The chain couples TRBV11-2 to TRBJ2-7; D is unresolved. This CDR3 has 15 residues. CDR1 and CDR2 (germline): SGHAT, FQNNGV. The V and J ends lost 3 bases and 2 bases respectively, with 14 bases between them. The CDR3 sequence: CASSLSSAQTYEQYF. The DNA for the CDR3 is TGTGCCAGCAGCTTGTCTTCTGCCCAGACCTACGAGCAGTACTTC.

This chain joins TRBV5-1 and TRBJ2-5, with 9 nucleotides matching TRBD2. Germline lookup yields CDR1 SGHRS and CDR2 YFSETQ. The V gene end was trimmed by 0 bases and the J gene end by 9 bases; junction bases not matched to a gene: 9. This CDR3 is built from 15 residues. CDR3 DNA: TGCGCCAGCAGCTTGGCCGCAGCGGGGGGCACGCCCCAGTACTTC. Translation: CASSLAAAGGTPQYF.

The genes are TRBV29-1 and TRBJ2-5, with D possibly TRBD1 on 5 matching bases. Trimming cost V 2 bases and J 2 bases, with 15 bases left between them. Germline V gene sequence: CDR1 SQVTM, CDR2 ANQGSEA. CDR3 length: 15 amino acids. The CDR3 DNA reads TGCAGCGTTGAACCGGTGCAGGGTACTCAAGAGACCCAGTACTTC. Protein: CSVEPVQGTQETQYF.

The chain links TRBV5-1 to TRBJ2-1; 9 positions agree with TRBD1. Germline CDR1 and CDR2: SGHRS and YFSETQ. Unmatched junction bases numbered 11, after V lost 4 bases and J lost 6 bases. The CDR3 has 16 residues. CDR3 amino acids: CASSATPGQGGNEQFF. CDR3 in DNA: TGCGCCAGCAGCGCTACTCCGGGACAGGGTGGCAATGAGCAGTTCTTC.

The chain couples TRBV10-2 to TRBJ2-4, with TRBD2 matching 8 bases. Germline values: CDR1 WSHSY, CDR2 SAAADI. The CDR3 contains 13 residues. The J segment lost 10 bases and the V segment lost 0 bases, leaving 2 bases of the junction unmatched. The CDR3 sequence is CASSESSSGIQYF. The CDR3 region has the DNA TGCGCCAGCAGTGAGTCCTCTAGCGGGATTCAGTACTTC.

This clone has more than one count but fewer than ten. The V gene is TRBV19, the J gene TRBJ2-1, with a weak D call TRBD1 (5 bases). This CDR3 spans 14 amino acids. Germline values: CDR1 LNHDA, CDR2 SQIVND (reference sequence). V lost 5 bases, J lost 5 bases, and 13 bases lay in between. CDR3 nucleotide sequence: TGTGCCAGTAGTGCCCGGACAATCAACAATGAGCAGTTCTTC. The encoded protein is CASSARTINNEQFF.

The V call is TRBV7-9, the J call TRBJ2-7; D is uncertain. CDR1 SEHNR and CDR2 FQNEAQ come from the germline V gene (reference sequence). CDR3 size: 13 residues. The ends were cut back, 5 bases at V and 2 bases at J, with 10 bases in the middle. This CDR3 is CASSPQKTYEQYF. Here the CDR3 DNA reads TGTGCCAGCAGCCCCCAGAAAACCTACGAGCAGTACTTC.

The DNA for the CDR3 is TGTGCCAGCAGCTTAGGGCAGGGAATAAACACTGAAGCTTTCTTT. Protein product: CASSLGQGINTEAFF. This rearrangement joins TRBV7-9 to TRBJ1-1, with D perhaps TRBD1 (5 bases). CDR3 length: 15 amino acids. The germline V gene has CDR1 SEHNR and CDR2 FQNEAQ (reference sequence). Between the trimmed V and J ends, which lost 1 base and 2 bases, there was a span of 11 bases.

The CDR3 region has the DNA TGTGCCAGCAAGCGGCAGGGGTACAAAAACATTCAGTACTTC. Protein sequence: CASKRQGYKNIQYF. The J gene is TRBJ2-4, the V gene TRBV6-5, with D possibly being TRBD1 (6 bases). Per the germline V gene, CDR1 is MNHEY and CDR2 is SVGAGI. Trimming pared 7 bases from V and 3 bases from J, leaving 13 bases between. The CDR3 covers 14 residues.

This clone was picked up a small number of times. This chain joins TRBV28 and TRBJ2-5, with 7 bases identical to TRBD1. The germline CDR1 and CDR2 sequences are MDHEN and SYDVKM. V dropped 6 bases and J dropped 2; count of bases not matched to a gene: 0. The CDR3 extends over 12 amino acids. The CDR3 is CASRQGQETQYF. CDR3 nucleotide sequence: TGTGCCAGCAGACAGGGGCAAGAGACCCAGTACTTC.

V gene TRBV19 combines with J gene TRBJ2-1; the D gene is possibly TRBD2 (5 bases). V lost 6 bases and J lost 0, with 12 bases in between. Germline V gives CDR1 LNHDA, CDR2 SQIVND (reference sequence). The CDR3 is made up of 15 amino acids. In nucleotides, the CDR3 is TGTGCCAGTAGCCCTAGCCAAAGCTCCTACAATGAGCAGTTCTTC. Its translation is CASSPSQSSYNEQFF.

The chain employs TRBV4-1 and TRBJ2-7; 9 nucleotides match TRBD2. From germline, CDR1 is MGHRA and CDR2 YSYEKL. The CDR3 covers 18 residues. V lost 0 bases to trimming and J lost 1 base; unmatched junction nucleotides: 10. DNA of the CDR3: TGCGCCAGCAGCCAAGAGGAGGGAAGCGGGAGGTCGTCCTACGAGCAGTACTTC. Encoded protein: CASSQEEGSGRSSYEQYF.

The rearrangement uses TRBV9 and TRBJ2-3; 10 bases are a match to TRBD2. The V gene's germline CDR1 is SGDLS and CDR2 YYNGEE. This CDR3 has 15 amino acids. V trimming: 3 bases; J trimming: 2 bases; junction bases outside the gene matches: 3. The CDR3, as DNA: TGTGCCAGCAGCGGCGGACTAGCGGTCACAGATACGCAGTATTTT. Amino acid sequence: CASSGGLAVTDTQYF.

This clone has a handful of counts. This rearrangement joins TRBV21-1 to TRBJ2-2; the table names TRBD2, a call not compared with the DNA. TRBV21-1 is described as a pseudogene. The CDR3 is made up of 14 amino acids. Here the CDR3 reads CASSESGLTGELFF. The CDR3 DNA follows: TGTGCCAGCTCCGAGAGCGGACTAACCGGGGAGCTGTTTTTT.

The CDR3 DNA sequence: TGTGCCAGCAGCCCGGGGGGGTCGGATCAGCCCCAGCATTTT. This sequence encodes CASSPGGSDQPQHF. The V gene is TRBV5-4, the J gene TRBJ1-5, with a tentative D call TRBD1 (5 bases). The CDR3 sequence is 14 residues long. Trimming left V 4 bases short and J 5 bases short, with 13 bases between. Germline CDR1 is SGHNT and CDR2 is YYREEE (reference sequence).

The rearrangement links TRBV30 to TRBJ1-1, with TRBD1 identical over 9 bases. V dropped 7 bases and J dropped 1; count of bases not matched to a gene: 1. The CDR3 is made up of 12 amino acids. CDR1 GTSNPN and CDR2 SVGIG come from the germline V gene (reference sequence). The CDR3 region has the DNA TGTGCCTCGGACAGGGGGAACACTGAAGCTTTCTTT. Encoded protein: CASDRGNTEAFF.

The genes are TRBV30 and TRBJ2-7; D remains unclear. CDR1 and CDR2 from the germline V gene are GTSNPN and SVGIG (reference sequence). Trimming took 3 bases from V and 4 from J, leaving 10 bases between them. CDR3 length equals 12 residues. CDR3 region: CAWSSSTYEQYF. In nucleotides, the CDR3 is TGTGCCTGGAGCTCCTCAACTTACGAGCAGTACTTC. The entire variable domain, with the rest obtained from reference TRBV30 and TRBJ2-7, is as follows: SQTIHQWPATLVQPVGSPLSLECTVEGTSNPNLYWYRQAAGRGLQLLFYSVGIGQISSEVPQNLSASRPQDRQFILSSKKLLLSDSGFYLCAWSSSTYEQYFGPGTRLTVT.

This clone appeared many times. The CDR3 here is CATGGGSSQPQHF. Written as DNA, the CDR3 is TGTGCCACCGGGGGGGGATCAAGTCAGCCCCAGCATTTT. The rearrangement links TRBV19 to TRBJ1-5, with D perhaps TRBD1 (5 bases). This CDR3 has 13 residues. Germline values: CDR1 LNHDA, CDR2 SQIVND (reference sequence). V lost 10 bases and J 6 bases, leaving 16 bases between the germline ends.

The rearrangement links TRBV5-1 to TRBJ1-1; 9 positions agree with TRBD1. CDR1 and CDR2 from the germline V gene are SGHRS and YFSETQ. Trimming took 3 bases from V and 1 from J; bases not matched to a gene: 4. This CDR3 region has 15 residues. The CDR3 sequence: CASSWRGQGNTEAFF. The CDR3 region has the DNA TGCGCCAGCAGCTGGAGGGGACAGGGGAACACTGAAGCTTTCTTT.

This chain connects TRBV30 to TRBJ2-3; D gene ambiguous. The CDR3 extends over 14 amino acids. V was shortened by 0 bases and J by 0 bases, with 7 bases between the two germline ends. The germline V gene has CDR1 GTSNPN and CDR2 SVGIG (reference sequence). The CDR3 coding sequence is TGTGCCTGGAGTGTGTTACTTAGCACAGATACGCAGTATTTT. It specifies CAWSVLLSTDTQYF.

The CDR3 region has the DNA TGTGCCTGGAGTAAAAAACAGGGCTGGGAGCAGTACTTC. It codes for CAWSKKQGWEQYF. The chain couples TRBV30 to TRBJ2-7; tentatively, D is TRBD1 (6 bases). Deletions cut 2 bases from V and 7 bases from J, with 15 bases between. Germline CDR1 is GTSNPN and CDR2 is SVGIG (reference sequence). The CDR3 spans 13 residues. Complete variable domain (other parts from reference TRBV30 and TRBJ2-7): SQTIHQWPATLVQPVGSPLSLECTVEGTSNPNLYWYRQAAGRGLQLLFYSVGIGQISSEVPQNLSASRPQDRQFILSSKKLLLSDSGFYLCAWSKKQGWEQYFGPGTRLTVT.

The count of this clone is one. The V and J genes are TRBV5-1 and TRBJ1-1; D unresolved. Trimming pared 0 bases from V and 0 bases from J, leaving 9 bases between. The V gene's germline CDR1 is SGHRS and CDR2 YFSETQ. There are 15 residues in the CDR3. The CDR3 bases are TGCGCCAGCAGCTTGGAGGTCAGGTTGAACACTGAAGCTTTCTTT. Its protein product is CASSLEVRLNTEAFF.

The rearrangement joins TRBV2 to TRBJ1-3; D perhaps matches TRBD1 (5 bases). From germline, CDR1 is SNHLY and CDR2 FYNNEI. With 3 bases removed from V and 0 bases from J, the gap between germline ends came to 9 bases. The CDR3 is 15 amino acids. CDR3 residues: CASSDLTVSGNTIYF. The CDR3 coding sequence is TGTGCCAGCAGTGATCTGACAGTCTCTGGAAACACCATATATTTT.